The 15 T cell receptor beta chains below come from one sample, sequenced in a study of graft-versus-host responses after intestinal transplantation. Clones were read by immunoSEQ multiplex PCR, and TCRdb kept only the in-frame ones, dropping some. The table has approximately 78,000 clones, around 90% seen once; the top ten hold around 8.6%. These receptors lack a known antigen. The specimen comprised unstimulated CD8+ T cells sorted from spleen or lymph node cells, sampled before transplant. The source is a human donor who was the organ donor for an intestinal transplant.

This clone was detected a few times. V and J are TRBV6-1 and TRBJ2-7, with D possibly called TRBD1 or TRBD2 (6 bases each). The germline CDR1 and CDR2 sequences are MNHNS and SASEGT. This CDR3 has 15 amino acids. Between the trimmed V and J ends, which lost 3 bases and 5 bases, there was a span of 17 bases. The CDR3 here is CASSEEGGSSDEQYF. CDR3 nucleotide sequence: TGTGCCAGCAGTGAGGAGGGGGGCAGTTCAGACGAGCAGTACTTC.

The V and J genes are TRBV6-1 and TRBJ1-1; TRBD1 agrees at 9 bases. J gave up 7 bases and V 6 bases, and 9 bases lay outside the gene matches. The CDR3 spans 14 residues. Germline values: CDR1 MNHNS, CDR2 SASEGT. For the CDR3, the DNA is TGTGCCAGCAGGAACCCGACAGGGGGGAGTGAAGCTTTCTTT. Protein sequence: CASRNPTGGSEAFF.

J is TRBJ2-5 and V is TRBV10-3; D tentatively reads TRBD1 or TRBD2 (6 bases each). The CDR3 runs 16 residues. V was clipped by 5 bases and J by 6 bases, with 22 bases between them. Germline V gene sequence: CDR1 ENHRY, CDR2 SYGVKD. In nucleotides, the CDR3 is TGTGCCATCAGTAAAAACACAAGGGGGGTCGGGCAGACCCAGTACTTC. Its protein product is CAISKNTRGVGQTQYF.

V is TRBV5-6 and J is TRBJ1-1, with TRBD1 matching 7 bases. There are 14 residues in the CDR3. Germline trimming cut 4 bases from V and 7 bases from J; bases unmatched to any gene: 10. Germline lookup yields CDR1 SGHDT and CDR2 YYEEEE. In nucleotides, the CDR3 is TGTGCCAGCAGCCTGATCGACAGGGCGGTTGAAGCTTTCTTT. Residues: CASSLIDRAVEAFF.

The chain employs TRBV11-2 and TRBJ1-2, with D tentatively TRBD1 (6 bases). CDR1 is SGHAT, CDR2 FQNNGV, per germline. There are 14 residues in the CDR3. Trimming cost V 7 bases and J 2 bases, with 14 bases left between them. CDR3 in amino acids: CASTPGQGNYGYTF. As DNA, the CDR3 is TGTGCCAGCACCCCGGGCCAGGGGAACTATGGCTACACCTTC.

There are a few counts of this clone. The chain recombines TRBV5-1 with TRBJ1-1; 8 nucleotides align to TRBD1. Losses at the gene ends were 4 bases for V and 0 bases for J; bases not matched to a gene: 5. Looked up from germline, CDR1 is SGHRS and CDR2 is YFSETQ. CDR3 length: 15 amino acids. Here the CDR3 reads CASSDQTGVNTEAFF. Here the CDR3 DNA reads TGCGCCAGCAGCGACCAGACAGGGGTGAACACTGAAGCTTTCTTT.

The gene calls are TRBV7-6 and TRBJ2-2; TRBD2 is a possible D gene (5 bases). Germline-derived CDR1 and CDR2 are SGHVS and FNYEAQ. CDR3 size: 16 residues. The ends were cut back, 2 bases at V and 4 bases at J, with 14 bases in the middle. The CDR3 here is CASSLLPGMGTGELFF. The CDR3 nucleotides are TGTGCCAGCAGCTTATTACCCGGGATGGGCACCGGGGAGCTGTTTTTT.

The genes are TRBV5-4 and TRBJ2-2; D perhaps matches TRBD2 (5 bases). V was clipped by 3 bases and J by 6 bases, with 12 bases between them. CDR3 size: 14 residues. CDR1 and CDR2 (germline): SGHNT, YYREEE (reference sequence). Here the CDR3 DNA reads TGTGCCAGCAGCTCGGACTCGATAGCCGGGGAGCTGTTTTTT. The encoded protein is CASSSDSIAGELFF. Variable domain in full (rest from reference TRBV5-4 and TRBJ2-2): ETGVTQSPTHLIKTRGQQVTLRCSSQSGHNTVSWYQQALGQGPQFIFQYYREEENGRGNFPPRFSGLQFPNYSSELNVNALELDDSALYLCASSSDSIAGELFFGEGSRLTVL.

The chain recombines TRBV4-1 with TRBJ2-7; 7 bases agree with TRBD2. The CDR3 has 16 amino acids. Germline assignment: CDR1 MGHRA and CDR2 YSYEKL. Germline trimming cut 3 bases from V and 5 bases from J; bases unmatched to any gene: 13. CDR3 sequence reads: CASSQVGGGGYHEQYF. CDR3 DNA sequence: TGCGCCAGCAGCCAGGTTGGCGGCGGGGGTTATCACGAGCAGTACTTC.

This clone has more than one count but fewer than ten. This chain joins TRBV4-2 and TRBJ1-2, with D perhaps matching TRBD1 (5 bases). This CDR3 is 15 amino acids long. Per germline, CDR1 LGHNA and CDR2 YNFKEQ. V was trimmed by 0 bases and J by 5 bases, leaving 13 bases between them. The CDR3 DNA reads as TGTGCCAGCAGCCAAGATATTGGACACCTATATGGCTACACCTTC. Residues: CASSQDIGHLYGYTF.

This chain links TRBV27 with TRBJ2-7; TRBD1 agrees at 7 bases. The germline gives CDR1 MNHEY, CDR2 SMNVEV (reference sequence). The CDR3 contains 13 residues. V was clipped by 6 bases and J by 3 bases; unmatched bases: 5. CDR3 amino acids: CASRLGQVYEQYF. The CDR3 DNA reads as TGTGCCAGCAGGCTAGGACAGGTCTACGAGCAGTACTTC.

This rearrangement joins TRBV11-2 to TRBJ1-1; perhaps TRBD1 as D (5 bases). This CDR3 contains 15 residues. Germline CDR1 reads SGHAT; CDR2 reads FQNNGV. Trimming stripped 5 bases from V and 6 bases from J, with 19 bases between. The CDR3: CASSLHNGGVAEAFF. For the CDR3, the DNA is TGTGCCAGCAGCCTCCATAATGGGGGAGTCGCTGAAGCTTTCTTT.

The CDR3 loop reads CASSFESGIGYYGYTF. In DNA, the CDR3 is TGTGCCAGCAGCTTCGAATCCGGAATTGGTTACTATGGCTACACCTTC. The rearrangement links TRBV5-6 to TRBJ1-2; D call uncertain. Looked up from germline, CDR1 is SGHDT and CDR2 is YYEEEE. The V end was cut by 2 bases, the J end by 3 bases, with 17 bases between. The CDR3 sequence is 16 residues long. The whole variable domain, filled in from reference TRBV5-6 and TRBJ1-2, reads DAGVTQSPTHLIKTRGQQVTLRCSPKSGHDTVSWYQQALGQGPQFIFQYYEEEERQRGNFPDRFSGHQFPNYSSELNVNALLLGDSALYLCASSFESGIGYYGYTFGSGTRLTVV.

As DNA, the CDR3 is TGTGCCAGCAGTTTATTGGGGGGCCCCTCTTCCGAGCAGTACTTC. Residues: CASSLLGGPSSEQYF. The V call is TRBV27, the J call TRBJ2-7; D tentatively fits TRBD1 or TRBD2 (6 bases each). CDR1 and CDR2 from the germline V gene are MNHEY and SMNVEV (reference sequence). The germline V and J ends were trimmed by 1 base and 6 bases, with 16 bases remaining between them. The CDR3 extends over 15 amino acids.

The V call is TRBV5-5, the J call TRBJ2-7; D ambiguous. The V gene's germline CDR1 is SGHKS and CDR2 YYEKEE (reference sequence). The ends were cut back, 4 bases at V and 0 bases at J, with 8 bases in the middle. The CDR3 sequence is 13 residues long. This CDR3 is CASSPTTSYEQYF. The DNA for the CDR3 is TGTGCCAGCAGCCCTACAACCTCCTACGAGCAGTACTTC.